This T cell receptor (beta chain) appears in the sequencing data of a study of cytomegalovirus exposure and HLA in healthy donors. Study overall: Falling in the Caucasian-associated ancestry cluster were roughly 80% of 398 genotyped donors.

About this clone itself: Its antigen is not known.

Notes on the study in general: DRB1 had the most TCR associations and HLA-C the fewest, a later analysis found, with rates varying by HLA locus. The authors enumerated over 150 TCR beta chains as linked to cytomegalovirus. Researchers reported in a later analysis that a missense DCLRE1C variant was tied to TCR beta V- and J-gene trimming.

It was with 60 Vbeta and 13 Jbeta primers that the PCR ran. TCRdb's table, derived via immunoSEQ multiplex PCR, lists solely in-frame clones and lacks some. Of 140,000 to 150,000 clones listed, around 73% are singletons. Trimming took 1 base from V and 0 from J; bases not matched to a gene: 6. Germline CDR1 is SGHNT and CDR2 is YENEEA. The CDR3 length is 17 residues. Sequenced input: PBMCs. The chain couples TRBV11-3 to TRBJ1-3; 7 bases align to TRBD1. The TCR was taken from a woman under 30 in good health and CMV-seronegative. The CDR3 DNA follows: TGTGCCAGCAGCTTAGTTTACCGGGACAGCTCTGGAAACACCATATATTTT. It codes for CASSLVYRDSSGNTIYF.